This paragraph reports one TCR beta chain. This sample was taken from a study of shared clonotypes between healthy human individuals. CD8 cells regarded as naive lacked CD45RO, were positively chosen for CCR7, and omitted terminally differentiated effector memory CD45RA+ cells. Libraries were prepared by immunoSEQ multiplex PCR; TCRdb keeps only in-frame clonotypes and omits some of them. The sample lists fewer than 1 million clones, roughly 96% seen once, with over 0.2% in the top ten. Trimming stripped 4 bases from V and 1 base from J, with 18 bases between. Germline CDR1 reads SGHRS; CDR2 reads YFSETQ. The CDR3 extends over 16 amino acids.

Specimen: naive CD8+ T cells sorted from blood. The chain has TRBV5-1 and TRBJ2-7; D not certain. The TCR sequence derives from a man aged 25-45 years in good health. The CDR3 coding sequence is TGCGCCAGCAGCGTGGCCCTAGGACCTAGGTCCTACGAGCAGTACTTC. It is translated as CASSVALGPRSYEQYF.